The rows below give T cell receptor beta chains drawn from one sample of a study of blood T cell repertoires in COVID-19. Method: immunoSEQ multiplex PCR; TCRdb's copy keeps in-frame clones and lacks some. The sample has around 290,000 clones; approximately 90% are singletons. The sample taken for sequencing was peripheral blood. The source is a man between 40 and 49 years old with acute or convalescent COVID-19. The CDR3 runs from the conserved cysteine through the conserved F or W. A D gene is named only where the DNA matches it firmly. Only some rows state a clone size, as once, few, many or a class for expanded clones.

TRBD1 NA TRBJ1-6 TRBV3-1/TRBV3-2 TGTGCCAGCAGCCTTCAAACCGGGACAGTTCACCTCCACTTT CASSLQTGTVHLHF
TRBD1 NA TRBJ1-5 TRBV12-5 TGTGCTAGTGGACCCGGGACAGGGTCCAATCAGCCCCAGCATTTT CASGPGTGSNQPQHF
TRBD1 NA TRBJ2-1 TRBV6-5 TGTGCCAGCAGTATAGGACAGGGCTCCTACAATGAGCAGTTCTTC CASSIGQGSYNEQFF
NA NA TRBJ2-7 TRBV30 TGTGCCTGGAGTGTACCATGGGGGACCGGGACTGAGGAGCAGTACTTC CAWSVPWGTGTEEQYF
NA NA TRBJ1-2 TRBV10-3 TGTGCCATCAGTGTGTCCAGGGCCCATGGCTACACCTTC CAISVSRAHGYTF
NA NA TRBJ1-4 TRBV6-6 TGTGCCAGCAGTTACCTTGGGGGGAATGAAAAACTGTTTTTT CASSYLGGNEKLFF
NA NA TRBJ1-4 TRBV27 TGTGCCAGCAGTCTCCAGACGTGGGGAGGAAAACTGTTTTTT CASSLQTWGGKLFF
NA NA TRBJ1-1 TRBV5-1 TGCGCCAGCAGCTCTTCCCGGCCAGGCGGGACGGACACTGAAGCTTTCTTT CASSSSRPGGTDTEAFF
NA NA TRBJ1-1 TRBV6-1 TGTGCCAGCAGTGAAGTCATGGGAGCGAACACTGAAGCTTTCTTT CASSEVMGANTEAFF
TRBD1 NA TRBJ1-2 TRBV5-1 TGCGCCAGCAGCCCTGGGACAGCTTACTATGGCTACACCTTC CASSPGTAYYGYTF
TRBD1 NA TRBJ1-2 TRBV12-5 TGTGCTAGTGTTTCCGACAGGGAGAACCGCTATGGCTACACCTTC CASVSDRENRYGYTF
NA NA TRBJ2-7 TRBV5-1 TGCGCCAGCAGCTTGGGACACTTTTACGAGCAGTACTTC CASSLGHFYEQYF
NA NA TRBJ2-7 TRBV6-1 TGTGCCAGCAGTGATTCCGGGGGATCGTCCTACGAGCAGTACTTC CASSDSGGSSYEQYF
TRBD2 NA TRBJ2-2 TRBV19 TGTGCCAGTGGCAGATTACTAGCGGGGGGGCAAGTCGGGGAGCTGTTTTTT CASGRLLAGGQVGELFF
TRBD1 NA TRBJ1-1 TRBV3-1/TRBV3-2 TGTGCCAGCAGTCCATTTGACAGGGGCTCGAACACTGAAGCTTTCTTT CASSPFDRGSNTEAFF
NA NA TRBJ2-7 TRBV5-1 TGCGCCAGTAATCCTCTCCCGTCGAGCTACGAGCAGTACTTC CASNPLPSSYEQYF
NA once TRBJ2-2 TRBV2 TGTGCCAGCACCGGGAACACCGGGGAGCTGTTTTTT CASTGNTGELFF
NA NA TRBJ1-5 TRBV6-4 TGTGCCAGCAGTGACGGGTCGGGTCAGCCCCAGCATTTT CASSDGSGQPQHF
TRBD1 NA TRBJ2-3 TRBV24-1 TGTGCCACCAGTGACCCCGGGACAGGGGGCGATACGCAGTATTTT CATSDPGTGGDTQYF
NA NA TRBJ2-1 TRBV9 TGTGCCAGTGGGGGGGCCAACAATGAGCAGTTCTTC CASGGANNEQFF
NA NA TRBJ1-4 TRBV27 TGTGCCAGCAGCCAGAATCCCGTGGGGGGAAGTAATGAAAAACTGTTTTTT CASSQNPVGGSNEKLFF
TRBD1 NA TRBJ1-2 TRBV14 TGTGCCAGCAGCCAGAGACAGGGGGATCGCTATGGCTACACCTTC CASSQRQGDRYGYTF
TRBD1 NA TRBJ1-2 TRBV12-5 TGTGCTAGTGGTTCCCCCGGGACAGGGGAAAACTATGGCTACACCTTC CASGSPGTGENYGYTF
NA NA TRBJ1-2 TRBV27 TGTGCCAGCAGTTCTCTGAGGGGGTACTATGGCTACACCTTC CASSSLRGYYGYTF
TRBD1 NA TRBJ1-2 TRBV5-1 TGCGCCAGCCGACAAACCGGGACAGGGATATATGGCTACACCTTC CASRQTGTGIYGYTF
NA NA TRBJ2-3 TRBV6-5 TGTGCCAGCAGTTTGACAAGGATAGATACGCAGTATTTT CASSLTRIDTQYF
TRBD1 NA TRBJ1-2 TRBV19 TGTGCCAGTGCCCCTGTCGGGACAGGGGGAGGCTACACCTTC CASAPVGTGGGYTF
TRBD1 NA TRBJ1-2 TRBV24-1 TGTGCCGCGTCCGGGACAGGGGATGGCTACACCTTC CAASGTGDGYTF
TRBD1 NA TRBJ1-1 TRBV7-3 TGTGCCAGCAGTTTGACAGGGGGAGACACTGAAGCTTTCTTT CASSLTGGDTEAFF
TRBD2 few TRBJ2-1 TRBV11-3 TGTGCCAGCAGCTTGAGCGGGGAGGGTTACAATGAGCAGTTCTTC CASSLSGEGYNEQFF
NA NA TRBJ2-7 TRBV11-3 TGTGCCAGCAGATTCGGAGTCCTGTCCTACGAGCAGTACTTC CASRFGVLSYEQYF
TRBD1 NA TRBJ1-1 TRBV29-1 TGCAGCGTTGGACAGGGGGCGGCAGGGTCCACTGAAGCTTTCTTT CSVGQGAAGSTEAFF
NA NA TRBJ2-1 TRBV5-6 TGTGCCAGCAGCTTGGTGACTAACTCCTACAATGAGCAGTTCTTC CASSLVTNSYNEQFF
TRBD1 NA TRBJ1-4 TRBV5-4 TGTGCCAGCAGCGTAGACAGGGGGGAAAAACTGTTTTTT CASSVDRGEKLFF
NA NA TRBJ2-7 TRBV11-3 TGTGCCAGCAGCTTAGTTTTGTTGGCCGCTTGCTACGAGCAGTACTTC CASSLVLLAACYEQYF
TRBD2 NA TRBJ2-7 TRBV5-1 TGCGCCAGCAGCTTGGTCCCCGGGGGGAGCTCCTACGAGCAGTACTTC CASSLVPGGSSYEQYF
NA NA TRBJ1-2 TRBV15 TGTGCCACCAGCAGGTTGGACTTTCACGCTGACTATGGCTACACCTTC CATSRLDFHADYGYTF